One and the same sample provided the 20 T cell receptor beta chains below, sequenced in a study of monozygotic twins with inflammatory bowel disease. With the 5' RACE reads reprocessed, TCRdb shows one record per CDR3 protein and no DNA. The sample table includes roughly 330,000 distinct CDR3 sequences. Sequenced input: blood. These receptors came from a human donor with ulcerative colitis or Crohn's disease, or a healthy co-twin of an affected twin (not recorded which).

The V gene is TRBV20-1, the J gene TRBJ1-6. Germline CDR1 DFQATT, CDR2 SNEGSKA (reference sequence). The length of the CDR3 is 13 residues. The CDR3 spells CSARSSYNSPLHF.

This chain uses TRBV7-9 with TRBJ2-3; the TCRdb D gene call, TRBD2, has no DNA to confirm it. This CDR3 region has 15 residues. CDR1 is SEHNR, CDR2 FQNEAQ, per germline (reference sequence). The CDR3 spells CASSSNRALTDTQYF.

The rearrangement links TRBV5-1 to TRBJ2-1; without DNA, the TCRdb call of TRBD2 cannot be checked. In germline, CDR1 is SGHRS, CDR2 YFSETQ. This CDR3 contains 16 residues. The CDR3: CASSLAARAGGNEQFF.

The V gene is TRBV6-6, the J gene TRBJ1-2; TCRdb's assignment of TRBD1 cannot be checked, as there is no DNA. Looked up from germline, CDR1 is MNHNY and CDR2 is SVGAGI (reference sequence). The CDR3 is 12 amino acids. CDR3: CASSLQGIEPYF.

The chain uses TRBV4-3 and TRBJ2-3; TCRdb returns TRBD2, unconfirmable since there is no DNA. Germline V CDR1 and CDR2: LGHNA, YSLEER. The CDR3 extends over 14 amino acids. The CDR3 sequence is CASSQETRSRTQYF.

The chain links TRBV19 to TRBJ1-4. From germline, CDR1 is LNHDA and CDR2 SQIVND (reference sequence). The CDR3 covers 11 residues. CDR3 sequence: CASSIGEKLFF.

The rearrangement links TRBV12-3 or TRBV12-4 to TRBJ2-2; the D call of TRBD1 rests on TCRdb alone, since no DNA is present to check it. The CDR3 has 15 residues. The CDR3 loop is CASGEVGSFTGELFF.

V and J are TRBV4-3 and TRBJ2-2; the TCRdb call, TRBD1, lacks DNA for checking. Germline loops: CDR1 LGHNA, CDR2 YSLEER. The CDR3 contains 14 residues. The CDR3 region is CASSPDRATGELFF.

The chain combines TRBV10-3 with TRBJ1-1. Germline CDR1 reads ENHRY; CDR2 reads SYGVKD. The CDR3 spans 14 residues. CDR3 sequence reads: CAITSRGADTEAFF.

The chain uses TRBV7-3 and TRBJ2-3; checking the TCRdb D call of TRBD2 is not possible without DNA. The CDR3 spans 15 residues. The germline V gene encodes CDR1 SGHTA and CDR2 FQGTGA. CDR3 in amino acids: CASSQTSGSPDTQYF.

This chain links TRBV29-1 with TRBJ2-4; as DNA is missing, the TRBD2 call by TCRdb cannot be tested. From germline, CDR1 is SQVTM and CDR2 ANQGSEA. The CDR3 consists of 16 residues. CDR3 loop: CSVEDLRTSGKNIQYF.

The chain employs TRBV2 and TRBJ1-3. The germline V gene has CDR1 SNHLY and CDR2 FYNNEI. The CDR3 runs to 14 residues. The chain's CDR3 is CASQRRGNGNTIYF.

J is TRBJ1-3 and V is TRBV24-1. The CDR3 has 15 amino acids. Per germline, CDR1 KGHDR and CDR2 SFDVKD. The chain's CDR3 is CATSGLILSGNTIYF.

V is TRBV9 and J is TRBJ2-5. Germline V gene sequence: CDR1 SGDLS, CDR2 YYNGEE. CDR3 length equals 15 residues. CDR3: CASSVDLGRKETQYF.

The V call is TRBV6-1, the J call TRBJ2-1; TCRdb outputs TRBD2, but without DNA this stays unchecked. CDR1 and CDR2 (germline): MNHNS, SASEGT. The CDR3 runs 19 residues. The CDR3 spells CASSEVTPPSGSSRDEQFF.

The chain combines TRBV4-3 with TRBJ2-5; the D call from TCRdb, TRBD1, cannot be confirmed without DNA. Germline V lookup: CDR1 LGHNA, CDR2 YSLEER. The CDR3 runs to 13 residues. CDR3 residues: CASSSRGGETQYF.

CDR3 sequence reads: CATSRDGRGEAFF. V usage is TRBV15 and J usage is TRBJ1-1. Germline lookup yields CDR1 LNHNV and CDR2 YYDKDF (reference sequence). This CDR3 spans 13 amino acids.

V gene TRBV2 combines with J gene TRBJ2-2; TCRdb picks TRBD1, but there is no DNA to check that call. Germline CDR1 and CDR2: SNHLY and FYNNEI. The CDR3 consists of 16 residues. The CDR3 sequence is CASGLGGRSATGELFF.

The J gene is TRBJ1-3, the V gene TRBV10-3. CDR3 length equals 15 residues. CDR1 and CDR2 (germline): ENHRY, SYGVKD. CDR3 region: CAISESGSSGNTIYF.

This sequence joins TRBV10-3 and TRBJ1-6; the D call of TRBD1 rests on TCRdb alone, since no DNA is present to check it. The CDR3 runs 14 residues. Germline-derived CDR1 and CDR2 are ENHRY and SYGVKD. The CDR3 spells CAISYDRGNSPLHF.